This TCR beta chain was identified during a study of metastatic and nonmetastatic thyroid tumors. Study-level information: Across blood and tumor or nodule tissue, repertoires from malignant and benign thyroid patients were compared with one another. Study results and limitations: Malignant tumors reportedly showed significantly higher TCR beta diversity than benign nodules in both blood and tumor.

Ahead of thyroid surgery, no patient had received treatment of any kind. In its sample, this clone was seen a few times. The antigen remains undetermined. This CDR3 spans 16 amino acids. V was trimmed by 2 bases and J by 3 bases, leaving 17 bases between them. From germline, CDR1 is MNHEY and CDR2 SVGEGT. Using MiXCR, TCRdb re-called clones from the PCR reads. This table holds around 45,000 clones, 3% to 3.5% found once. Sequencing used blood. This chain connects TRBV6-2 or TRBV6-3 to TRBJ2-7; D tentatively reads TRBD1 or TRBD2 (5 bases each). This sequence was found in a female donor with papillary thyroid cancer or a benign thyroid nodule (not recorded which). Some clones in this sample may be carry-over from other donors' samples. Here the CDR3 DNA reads TGTGCCAGCAGTTACACCCGGGGCAGCCCAGGCTACGAGCAGTACTTC. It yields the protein CASSYTRGSPGYEQYF.